The T cell receptor (beta chain) described here comes from a study of shared T cell receptors in the human thymus. CDR3 size: 15 residues. V lost 8 bases to trimming and J lost 0 bases; unmatched junction nucleotides: 7. CDR1 and CDR2 (germline): MDHEN, SYDVKM. TCRdb's table, derived via immunoSEQ multiplex PCR, lists solely in-frame clones and lacks some. The profile shows hundreds of thousands of clones, 88% of them singletons. The data also belong to a second study, concerning human thymus T cells. That paper notes: Thymus was obtained from resections taken during corrective heart surgery. Blood and thymic repertoires both appeared biased in V and J gene usage.

This clonotype was obtained from a boy under two years old with a congenital heart defect. The specimen was thymocytes. The chain uses TRBV28 and TRBJ2-1; 7 nucleotides match TRBD2. CDR3 sequence reads: CASGGRGDSYNEQFF. In DNA form, the CDR3 reads TGTGCCAGCGGTGGTCGGGGGGACTCCTACAATGAGCAGTTCTTC.